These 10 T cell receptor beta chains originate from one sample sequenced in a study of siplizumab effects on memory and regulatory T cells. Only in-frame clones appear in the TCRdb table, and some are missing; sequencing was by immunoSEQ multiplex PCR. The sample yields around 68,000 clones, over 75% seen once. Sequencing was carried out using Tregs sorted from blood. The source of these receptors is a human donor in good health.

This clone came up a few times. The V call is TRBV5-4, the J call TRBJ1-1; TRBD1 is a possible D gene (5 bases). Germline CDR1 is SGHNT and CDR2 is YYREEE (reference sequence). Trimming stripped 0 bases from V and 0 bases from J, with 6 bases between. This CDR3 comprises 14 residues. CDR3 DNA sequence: TGTGCCAGCAGCTTGGCAGGGATGAACACTGAAGCTTTCTTT. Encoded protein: CASSLAGMNTEAFF.

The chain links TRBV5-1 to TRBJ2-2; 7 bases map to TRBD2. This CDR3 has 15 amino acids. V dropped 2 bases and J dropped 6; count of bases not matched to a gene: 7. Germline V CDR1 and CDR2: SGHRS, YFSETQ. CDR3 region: CASSLVAGAAGELFF. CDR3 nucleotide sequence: TGCGCCAGCAGCTTAGTGGCGGGAGCGGCCGGGGAGCTGTTTTTT.

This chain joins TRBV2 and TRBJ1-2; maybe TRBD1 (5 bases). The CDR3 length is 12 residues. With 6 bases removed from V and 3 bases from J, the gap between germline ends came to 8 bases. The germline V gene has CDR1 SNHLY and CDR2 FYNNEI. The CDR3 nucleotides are TGTGCCAGCAGAAGACAGTACTATGGCTACACCTTC. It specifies CASRRQYYGYTF.

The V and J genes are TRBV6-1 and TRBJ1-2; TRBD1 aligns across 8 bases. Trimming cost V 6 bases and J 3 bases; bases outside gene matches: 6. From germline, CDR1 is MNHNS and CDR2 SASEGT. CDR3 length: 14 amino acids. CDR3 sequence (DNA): TGTGCCAGCAGGACACAGGGGGGATACTATGGCTACACCTTC. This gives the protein CASRTQGGYYGYTF.

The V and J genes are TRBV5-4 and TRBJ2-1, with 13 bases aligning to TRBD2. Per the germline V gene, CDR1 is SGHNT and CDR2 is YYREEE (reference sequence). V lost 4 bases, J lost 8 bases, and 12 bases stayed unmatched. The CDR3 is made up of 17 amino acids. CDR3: CASSAGLAGDRGYEQFF. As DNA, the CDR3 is TGTGCCAGCAGCGCTGGACTAGCGGGAGATCGTGGTTATGAGCAGTTCTTC. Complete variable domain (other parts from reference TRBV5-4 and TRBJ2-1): ETGVTQSPTHLIKTRGQQVTLRCSSQSGHNTVSWYQQALGQGPQFIFQYYREEENGRGNFPPRFSGLQFPNYSSELNVNALELDDSALYLCASSAGLAGDRGYEQFFGPGTRLTVL.

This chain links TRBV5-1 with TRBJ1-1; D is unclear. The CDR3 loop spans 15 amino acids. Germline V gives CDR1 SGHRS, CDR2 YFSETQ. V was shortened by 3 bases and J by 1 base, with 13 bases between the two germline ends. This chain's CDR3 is CASSSSTISNTEAFF. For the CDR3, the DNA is TGCGCCAGCAGCTCGTCGACCATCTCGAACACTGAAGCTTTCTTT.

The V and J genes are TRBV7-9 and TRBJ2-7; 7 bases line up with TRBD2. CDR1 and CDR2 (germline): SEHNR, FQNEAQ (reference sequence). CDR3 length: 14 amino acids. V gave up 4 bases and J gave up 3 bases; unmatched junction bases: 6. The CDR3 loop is CASSSSTSSYEQYF. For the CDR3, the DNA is TGTGCCAGCAGCTCGTCGACTAGCAGCTACGAGCAGTACTTC.

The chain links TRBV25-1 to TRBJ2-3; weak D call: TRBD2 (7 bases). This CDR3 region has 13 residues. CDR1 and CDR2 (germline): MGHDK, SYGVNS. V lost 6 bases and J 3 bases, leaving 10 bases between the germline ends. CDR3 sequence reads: CASRRGATDTQYF. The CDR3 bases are TGTGCCAGCAGACGGGGGGCGACAGATACGCAGTATTTT.

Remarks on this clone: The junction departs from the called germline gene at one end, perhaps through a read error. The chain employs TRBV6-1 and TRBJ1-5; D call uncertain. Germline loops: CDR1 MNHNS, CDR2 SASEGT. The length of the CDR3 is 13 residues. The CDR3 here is CASSDPNPQPLHF. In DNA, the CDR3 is TGTGCCAGCAGTGACCCCAACCCTCAGCCCCTGCATTTT.

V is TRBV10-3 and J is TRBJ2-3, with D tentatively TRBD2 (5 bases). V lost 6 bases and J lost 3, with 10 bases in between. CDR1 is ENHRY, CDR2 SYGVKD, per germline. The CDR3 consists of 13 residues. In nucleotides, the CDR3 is TGTGCCATCAGGTTGGACTTGACAGATACGCAGTATTTT. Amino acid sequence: CAIRLDLTDTQYF.